This TCR beta chain was retrieved from a study of shared clonotypes between healthy human individuals. Overall study: Per donor, three plates held CD4 naive cells, three held CD4 memory, two held CD8 naive and one held CD8 memory.

The assay was immunoSEQ multiplex PCR, and TCRdb's table has in-frame clones only and misses some. The data hold around 550,000 clones, with roughly 96% observed a single time. Terminally differentiated effector memory CD45RA+ cells were left out of the naive CD8 fraction, which was CD45RO-negative and positively selected for CCR7. There were no recent acute infections or vaccinations among the donors, who were healthy HIV-negative adults. Every donor, a Caucasian adult, lived in Nashville, Tennessee. The length of the CDR3 is 18 residues. Germline CDR1 and CDR2: LNHNV and YYDKDF (reference sequence). Germline trimming cut 0 bases from V and 3 bases from J; bases unmatched to any gene: 10.

This clonotype was obtained from a woman aged 25 to 45 in good health. This rearrangement joins TRBV15 to TRBJ2-2, with 7 bases lining up with TRBD1. The sequenced material came from naive CD8+ T cells sorted from blood. DNA for the CDR3: TGTGCCACCAGCAGAGATTTAATGACAGGGATGGACACCGGGGAGCTGTTTTTT. The encoded protein is CATSRDLMTGMDTGELFF.